Listed below are T cell receptor beta chains from one sample, sequenced in a study of blood T cell repertoires in COVID-19. TCRdb's table, derived via immunoSEQ multiplex PCR, lists solely in-frame clones and lacks some. The profile covers around 130,000 clones, with almost 85% appearing a single time and around 1.4% taken by the ten largest. What was sequenced was peripheral blood. The receptor source for this set is a man aged 55 to 70 with acute or convalescent COVID-19. CDR3s leave out the opening cysteine and the closing phenylalanine or tryptophan. Each record gives: V gene, J gene, CDR3 protein.

v_call: TRBV5-4
j_call: TRBJ1-2
cdr3_aa: ASSLGQNYGYT

v_call: TRBV2
j_call: TRBJ1-3
cdr3_aa: ASSESGNTIY

v_call: TRBV19
j_call: TRBJ2-2
cdr3_aa: ASSISGPGQGLGTGELF

v_call: TRBV6-5
j_call: TRBJ2-6
cdr3_aa: ASSYVRSTGANVLT

v_call: TRBV19
j_call: TRBJ2-2
cdr3_aa: ASSGRGSGGDNTGELF

v_call: TRBV30
j_call: TRBJ2-7
cdr3_aa: AWGYPGTSSSYEQY

v_call: TRBV19
j_call: TRBJ1-1
cdr3_aa: ASSIQDSMGTEAF

v_call: TRBV11-2
j_call: TRBJ2-7
cdr3_aa: ASSWPREGAGYEQY

v_call: TRBV3-1/TRBV3-2
j_call: TRBJ2-7
cdr3_aa: ASSQVQDGEQY

v_call: TRBV12-3/TRBV12-4
j_call: TRBJ1-2
cdr3_aa: ASSQTGGSGYT

v_call: TRBV7-2
j_call: TRBJ2-5
cdr3_aa: ASSPLGVGGGETQY

v_call: TRBV20-1
j_call: TRBJ2-1
cdr3_aa: SASQGSNEQF

v_call: TRBV30
j_call: TRBJ1-4
cdr3_aa: ASPGQGHEKLF

v_call: TRBV5-6
j_call: TRBJ1-2
cdr3_aa: ASSFGQSAGYT

v_call: TRBV5-1
j_call: TRBJ1-6
cdr3_aa: ASSLGDRGSLSPLH